This T cell receptor beta chain was documented in a study of blood T cell repertoires in COVID-19 (dated by TCRdb to 2018 to 2021). Broadly, across the study: Samples from collaborators originated in the United States, Italy and Spain and spanned both the acute and convalescent phases of COVID-19. Subjects who had been exposed to COVID-19, were actively infected with it, or had recovered from it provided the deeply sampled blood TCRbeta repertoires that made up the dataset. Nearly every sample came with metadata listing a de-identified subject ID, COVID-19 status, age in years and sex. The material from the prospective study consisted of cDNA or gDNA derived from T cells, B-cell-depleted T cells, or PBMCs. HLA class I and class II types, where available, came from metadata supplied by the sample provider rather than from assay-based typing. Samples were obtained from the ongoing ImmuneRACE study (first 160 participants) and from some 1,200 subjects provided by 6 global collaborators. The repertoires were made available in a free public database intended to serve as a resource for research on the immune response to SARS-CoV-2. Broader findings and caveats from the paper: Clinical and demographic metadata were provided uncurated, with the amount varying by source and participant.

With respect to this clone: Its specific antigen is unknown. No qualities accompany the bases; no much larger clone lies one base away.

TCRbeta CDR3 regions were amplified from genomic DNA by means of the immunoSEQ Assay, a bias-controlled multiplex PCR. Concerning the study's data processing: Within the assay, amplification of reference gene primers was used to estimate how many nucleated cells each sample contained. To quantify the absolute abundance of each unique TCRbeta CDR3 rearrangement, sequence reads were collapsed and filtered. For each sample, productive Simpson clonality was calculated as the square root of Simpson's diversity index across productive rearrangements. As stored in TCRdb, this immuneACCESS dataset retains in-frame rearrangements with V and J assigned. A fraction of the clones does not appear; measured against another copy, unresolved V genes explain less than half of the discrepancy, and the remainder lacks a known reason. V, J and clone size are taken as reported in that table, and D and trimming were inferred from the DNA itself. For this sample the table gives about 220,000 clones, of which roughly 80% were detected only once. Roughly 5.5% of the sample goes to the ten largest clones.

Including cysteine and phenylalanine, the CDR3 has 16 amino acids. Of all the DNA, just the CDR3 is kept, 48 bases in frame from base 1. V is pruned by 0 bases and J by 0 bases, leaving 4 bases of the junction without a gene match. In the germline V gene, CDR1 corresponds to MNHNS and CDR2 to SASEGT. At one collaborating source in Seattle, patients were enrolled during active infection and were followed longitudinally through the course of disease. Each collaborating institution followed its own protocols to collect whole blood in K2EDTA tubes. For TCRbeta analysis, collaborators shipped samples in one of three forms: frozen whole blood, isolated PBMCs, or DNA extracted from either of those sample types.

The sequenced sample was peripheral blood. The sequence came from a woman between 70 and 85 years old with COVID-19, enrolled during active disease. The sequence links TRBV6-1 to TRBJ2-5, with 7 bases in between that match TRBD2. CDR3 region: CASSEAPSGNQETQYF. The DNA reads as follows: TGTGCCAGCAGTGAAGCGCCAAGCGGGAACCAAGAGACCCAGTACTTC.